The clone carrying this T cell receptor beta chain was detected only once. This specimen comes from a study of cytomegalovirus exposure and HLA in healthy donors. Study-level background: Later analysis reported that the 120 or so validation repertoires shared the platform of the 500 to 850 first-cohort repertoires.

The CDR3 totals 12 residues. CDR1 is SGHTA and CDR2 is FQGNSA in the germline V gene. Trimming pared 5 bases from V and 11 bases from J, leaving 15 bases between. Libraries were prepared by immunoSEQ multiplex PCR; TCRdb keeps only in-frame clonotypes and omits some of them. Seen here are 30,000 to 40,000 clones, over 85% observed once, and the top ten hold about 3.1%. Sequenced material: PBMCs. The rearrangement joins TRBV7-2 to TRBJ1-1; maybe TRBD1 (5 bases). The source is a young man in good health and CMV-seronegative. Written as DNA, the CDR3 is TGTGCCAGCAGCGCATTGGACATTCGGGCTTTCTTT. This codes for CASSALDIRAFF.